Included here is one TCR beta chain sequence, with context. Trimming took off 2 bases at V and 6 bases at J, with 5 bases between the two ends. The CDR3 has 12 residues. Germline lookup yields CDR1 MNHEY and CDR2 SVGEGT. MiXCR, applied by TCRdb to the 5' RACE reads, yields one record per CDR3 protein. Of 50,000 to 70,000 distinct CDR3 sequences detected, under 25% appear once; the ten largest clones hold roughly 2.9%. The sorted Tregs were CD4+CD25+CD127-/low cells. This TCR derives from a female donor with breast cancer. The chain employs TRBV6-2 or TRBV6-3 and TRBJ2-1; D is uncertain. Sequenced: tumor-infiltrating Tregs sorted from the breast tumor. CDR3 sequence: CASSYPPNEQFF. CDR3 bases: TGTGCCAGCAGTTACCCCCCCAATGAGCAGTTCTTC.